Below, 24 T cell receptor beta chains from the same sample are listed, as sequenced in a study of shared clonotypes between healthy human individuals. CD45RO-negative CD8 cells positively selected for CCR7 made up the naive population, which excluded terminally differentiated effector memory CD45RA+ cells. Method: immunoSEQ multiplex PCR; TCRdb's copy keeps in-frame clones and lacks some. The table records about 2,100,000 clones, about 92% of them present only once. The sequenced material came from naive CD8+ T cells from PBMCs. Receptors originate from a man aged 18 to 35 in good health. Some clones in this sample may be carry-over from other donors' samples.

The chain recombines TRBV6-1 with TRBJ1-5; a possible D gene is TRBD1 (5 bases). The CDR3 runs to 17 residues. Germline-derived CDR1 and CDR2 are MNHNS and SASEGT. The V and J ends lost 1 base and 1 base respectively, with 14 bases between them. CDR3 residues: CASSEGGAWPSNQPQHF. In DNA, the CDR3 is TGTGCCAGCAGTGAAGGAGGGGCATGGCCGAGCAATCAGCCCCAGCATTTT.

V gene TRBV11-2 combines with J gene TRBJ1-1, with D maybe TRBD1 (6 bases). From germline, CDR1 is SGHAT and CDR2 FQNNGV. CDR3 length equals 16 residues. Deletions cut 1 base from V and 4 bases from J, with 16 bases between. For the CDR3, the DNA is TGTGCCAGCAGCTTAGTAATTCGGGGGCCGGTCACTGAAGCTTTCTTT. It translates to CASSLVIRGPVTEAFF.

Written as DNA, the CDR3 is TGTGCCAGTAGGTCCGCCACCGGGGAGCTGTTTTTT. Residues: CASRSATGELFF. This chain joins TRBV19 and TRBJ2-2; D not certain. The CDR3 runs 12 residues. Trimming took off 6 bases at V and 4 bases at J, with 6 bases between the two ends. Per the germline V gene, CDR1 is LNHDA and CDR2 is SQIVND (reference sequence). Looking up the rest from reference TRBV19 and TRBJ2-2 gives the full variable domain: DGGITQSPKYLFRKEGQNVTLSCEQNLNHDAMYWYRQDPGQGLRLIYYSQIVNDFQKGDIAEGYSVSREKKESFPLTVTSAQKNPTAFYLCASRSATGELFFGEGSRLTVL.

The chain uses TRBV7-9 and TRBJ2-3; 10 bases are shared with TRBD2. The CDR3 has 16 residues. J was trimmed by 5 bases and V by 5 bases; bases with no gene match: 10. Germline V gives CDR1 SEHNR, CDR2 FQNEAQ (reference sequence). The CDR3 sequence: CASSSRTSGLGDTQYF. CDR3 nucleotides: TGTGCCAGCAGCAGCCGGACTAGCGGTCTCGGAGATACGCAGTATTTT.

This sequence joins TRBV9 and TRBJ1-4; TRBD1 agrees at 8 bases. The CDR3 has 17 amino acids. Per the germline V gene, CDR1 is SGDLS and CDR2 is YYNGEE. V shed 4 bases, J shed 2 bases, and the junction held 10 bases outside the gene matches. The chain's CDR3 is CASSISGGADTNEKLFF. The CDR3, as DNA: TGTGCCAGCAGCATTTCAGGGGGCGCGGATACTAATGAAAAACTGTTTTTT.

The chain links TRBV7-8 to TRBJ2-4; 10 bases fit TRBD2. The V segment lost 2 bases and the J segment 1 base; nucleotides outside the gene matches: 2. The CDR3 covers 16 residues. Germline V CDR1 and CDR2: SGHVS, FQNEAQ. CDR3 protein: CASSLTAGGAKNIQYF. The CDR3 DNA reads TGTGCCAGCAGCTTAACAGCGGGAGGGGCCAAAAACATTCAGTACTTC.

The chain combines TRBV9 with TRBJ1-3, with D possibly being TRBD1 (6 bases). Trimming took 1 base from V and 4 from J, leaving 12 bases between them. The CDR3 length is 15 residues. CDR1 and CDR2 (germline): SGDLS, YYNGEE. In nucleotides, the CDR3 is TGTGCCAGCAGCGTAAGGGGGGGTCAAGGAAACACCATATATTTT. The encoded protein is CASSVRGGQGNTIYF.

The rearrangement uses TRBV7-8 and TRBJ1-5; no definite D call. The CDR3 is 14 residues long. Trimming shortened V by 2 bases and J by 3 bases, and 8 bases separated the two germline ends. Germline CDR1 and CDR2: SGHVS and FQNEAQ. DNA for the CDR3: TGTGCCAGCAGCTTACTCAGAAACAATCAGCCCCAGCATTTT. As protein: CASSLLRNNQPQHF.

Note on this clone: The sample has other DNA sequences that encode this CDR3 too. V usage is TRBV7-9 and J usage is TRBJ2-3; D may be TRBD2 (5 bases). The length of the CDR3 is 14 residues. Germline assignment: CDR1 SEHNR and CDR2 FQNEAQ (reference sequence). Trimming left V 3 bases short and J 3 bases short, with 10 bases between. The CDR3 loop is CASSLRGSTDTQYF. The CDR3, as DNA: TGTGCCAGCAGCTTGCGAGGGAGTACAGATACGCAGTATTTT.

The chain links TRBV9 to TRBJ1-2, with D tentatively TRBD1 (6 bases). Germline CDR1 is SGDLS and CDR2 is YYNGEE. This CDR3 has 14 residues. Trimming shortened V by 0 bases and J by 5 bases, and 11 bases separated the two germline ends. The chain's CDR3 is CASSVGRTDYGYTF. The CDR3 DNA sequence: TGTGCCAGCAGCGTAGGGCGGACAGATTATGGCTACACCTTC.

The rearrangement uses TRBV4-3 and TRBJ2-5; D gene ambiguous. The germline gives CDR1 LGHNA, CDR2 YSLEER. This CDR3 is built from 15 residues. Trimming left V 0 bases short and J 2 bases short, with 10 bases between. CDR3 DNA sequence: TGCGCCAGCAGCCAAGATGTCGGCCAGCAAGAGACCCAGTACTTC. This encodes CASSQDVGQQETQYF.

This chain joins TRBV6-5 and TRBJ2-7; possibly TRBD1 for D (6 bases). There are 15 residues in the CDR3. The germline V gene has CDR1 MNHEY and CDR2 SVGAGI. With 5 bases removed from V and 0 bases from J, the gap between germline ends came to 14 bases. CDR3 residues: CASSTHREDSYEQYF. The CDR3 region has the DNA TGTGCCAGCAGTACCCACAGGGAAGACTCCTACGAGCAGTACTTC.

The chain is built from TRBV27 and TRBJ1-5; 8 bases map to TRBD1. CDR1 is MNHEY and CDR2 is SMNVEV in the germline V gene (reference sequence). V was clipped by 5 bases and J by 5 bases; unmatched bases: 8. The CDR3 totals 15 residues. The CDR3 loop is CASSPRTGLDQPQHF. CDR3 coding DNA: TGTGCCAGCAGTCCGCGGACAGGGTTGGATCAGCCCCAGCATTTT.

The chain joins TRBV7-9 to TRBJ2-1; the D is unclear. CDR1 is SEHNR, CDR2 FQNEAQ, per germline (reference sequence). With 0 bases removed from V and 2 bases from J, the gap between germline ends came to 11 bases. The CDR3 has 16 residues. CDR3 sequence (DNA): TGTGCCAGCAGCTTAGCGCAGCCAGCCCCCTACAATGAGCAGTTCTTC. Translation: CASSLAQPAPYNEQFF. Supplemented by reference TRBV7-9 and TRBJ2-1, the full variable domain reads DTGVSQNPRHKITKRGQNVTFRCDPISEHNRLYWYRQTLGQGPEFLTYFQNEAQLEKSRLLSDRFSAERPKGSFSTLEIQRTEQGDSAMYLCASSLAQPAPYNEQFFGPGTRLTVL.

About this clone: Other DNA sequences in this sample translate to the same CDR3. In nucleotides, the CDR3 is TGTGCCAGCAGTTTAGGGTCCGGGGAGCTGTTTTTT. This translates into CASSLGSGELFF. The V gene is TRBV28, the J gene TRBJ2-2, with unresolved D. CDR3 size: 12 residues. V gave up 2 bases and J gave up 6 bases, with 4 bases separating them. Germline loops: CDR1 MDHEN, CDR2 SYDVKM. The entire variable domain, with the rest obtained from reference TRBV28 and TRBJ2-2, is as follows: DVKVTQSSRYLVKRTGEKVFLECVQDMDHENMFWYRQDPGLGLRLIYFSYDVKMKEKGDIPEGYSVSREKKERFSLILESASTNQTSMYLCASSLGSGELFFGEGSRLTVL.

The rearrangement links TRBV30 to TRBJ1-2; 8 nucleotides match TRBD1. Germline CDR1 GTSNPN, CDR2 SVGIG (reference sequence). The V gene end was trimmed by 1 base and the J gene end by 8 bases; junction bases not matched to a gene: 6. The CDR3 spans 13 residues. The CDR3 region is CAWSGDRNSGYTF. The CDR3 nucleotides are TGTGCCTGGAGTGGGGACAGGAATTCGGGCTACACCTTC.

The rearrangement joins TRBV6-5 to TRBJ2-7, with TRBD1 matching over 7 bases. With V trimmed by 6 bases and J by 2 bases, 10 bases remained unmatched. The CDR3 consists of 15 residues. In germline, CDR1 is MNHEY, CDR2 SVGAGI. CDR3 coding DNA: TGTGCCAGCAGCCCCTGGCAGGGGGTTACCTACGAGCAGTACTTC. The encoded protein is CASSPWQGVTYEQYF.

This chain joins TRBV10-3 and TRBJ2-3; 9 positions match TRBD2. V gave up 0 bases and J gave up 7 bases; unmatched junction bases: 11. The CDR3 consists of 17 residues. Germline V gives CDR1 ENHRY, CDR2 SYGVKD. The CDR3 DNA is TGTGCCATCAGTGAGTCGATCCTGCGGGAGGGCGCGAATACGCAGTATTTT. Its translation: CAISESILREGANTQYF.

This chain links TRBV6-1 with TRBJ1-1, with D possibly being TRBD1 (5 bases). V was shortened by 5 bases and J by 6 bases, with 19 bases between the two germline ends. In germline, CDR1 is MNHNS, CDR2 SASEGT. This CDR3 spans 15 amino acids. CDR3 DNA sequence: TGTGCCAGCAGTCAATTCATCGGGGGTGGGGCTGAAGCTTTCTTT. It codes for CASSQFIGGGAEAFF.

This chain links TRBV27 with TRBJ1-1; D perhaps matches TRBD1 (6 bases). Germline CDR1 and CDR2: MNHEY and SMNVEV (reference sequence). Trimming took 1 base from V and 6 from J, leaving 15 bases between them. This CDR3 region has 15 residues. The CDR3 spells CASSLLGGQMAEAFF. CDR3 bases: TGTGCCAGCAGTTTATTGGGGGGGCAGATGGCTGAAGCTTTCTTT.

The V call is TRBV5-4, the J call TRBJ2-7; 9 bases fit TRBD1. The CDR3 has 13 amino acids. J gave up 3 bases and V 3 bases, and 1 base lay outside the gene matches. Germline V gene lookup returns CDR1 SGHNT and CDR2 YYREEE (reference sequence). The CDR3 DNA reads TGTGCCAGCAGCTGGGACAGGGTCTACGAGCAGTACTTC. Its protein is CASSWDRVYEQYF.

The chain combines TRBV25-1 with TRBJ2-7, with 9 bases matching TRBD1. The V segment lost 8 bases and the J segment 2 bases; nucleotides outside the gene matches: 10. Per germline, CDR1 MGHDK and CDR2 SYGVNS. This CDR3 contains 15 residues. DNA for the CDR3: TGTGCCAGCGACTCTTTAGGACAGGGGACCTACGAGCAGTACTTC. It yields the protein CASDSLGQGTYEQYF.

The V call is TRBV9, the J call TRBJ2-7; 8 positions match TRBD1. Germline V lookup: CDR1 SGDLS, CDR2 YYNGEE. The CDR3 length is 13 residues. The ends lost 4 bases at V and 7 bases at J; junction bases unmatched: 7. The CDR3 sequence: CASSPGQAREQYF. In nucleotides, the CDR3 is TGTGCCAGCAGCCCGGGACAGGCAAGAGAGCAGTACTTC.

The J gene is TRBJ1-4, the V gene TRBV7-6; D unclear. Between the trimmed V and J ends, which lost 1 base and 2 bases, there was a span of 14 bases. Germline V gene lookup returns CDR1 SGHVS and CDR2 FNYEAQ. The CDR3 has 17 residues. The CDR3 nucleotides are TGTGCCAGCAGCTTAGTCCCCGTTGAGGCCACTAATGAAAAACTGTTTTTT. Translation gives CASSLVPVEATNEKLFF.